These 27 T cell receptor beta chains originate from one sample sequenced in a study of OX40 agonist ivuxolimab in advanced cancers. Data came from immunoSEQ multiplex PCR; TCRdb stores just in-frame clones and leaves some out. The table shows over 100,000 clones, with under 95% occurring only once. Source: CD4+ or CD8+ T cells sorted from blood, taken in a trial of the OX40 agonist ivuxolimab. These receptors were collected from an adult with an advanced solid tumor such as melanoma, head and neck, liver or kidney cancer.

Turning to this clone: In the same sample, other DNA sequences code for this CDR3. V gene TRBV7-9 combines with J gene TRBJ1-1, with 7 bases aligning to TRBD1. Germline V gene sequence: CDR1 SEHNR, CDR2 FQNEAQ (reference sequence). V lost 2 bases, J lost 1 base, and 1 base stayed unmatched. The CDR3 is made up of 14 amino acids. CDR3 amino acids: CASSLRQGNTEAFF. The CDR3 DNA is TGTGCCAGCAGCTTACGACAGGGGAACACTGAAGCTTTCTTT. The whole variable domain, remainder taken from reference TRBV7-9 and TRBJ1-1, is DTGVSQNPRHKITKRGQNVTFRCDPISEHNRLYWYRQTLGQGPEFLTYFQNEAQLEKSRLLSDRFSAERPKGSFSTLEIQRTEQGDSAMYLCASSLRQGNTEAFFGQGTRLTVV.

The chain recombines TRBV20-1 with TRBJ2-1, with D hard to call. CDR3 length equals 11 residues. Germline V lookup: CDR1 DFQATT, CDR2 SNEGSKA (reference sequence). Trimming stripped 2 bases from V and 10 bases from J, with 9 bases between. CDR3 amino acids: CSARKPHEQFF. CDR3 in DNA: TGCAGTGCTAGAAAGCCTCACGAGCAGTTCTTC.

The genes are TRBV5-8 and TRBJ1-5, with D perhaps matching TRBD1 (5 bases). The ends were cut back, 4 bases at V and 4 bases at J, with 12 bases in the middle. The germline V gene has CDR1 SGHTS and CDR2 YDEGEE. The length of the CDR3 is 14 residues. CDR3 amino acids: CASSVRGYNQPQHF. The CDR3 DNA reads TGTGCCAGCAGCGTAAGGGGCTATAATCAGCCCCAGCATTTT.

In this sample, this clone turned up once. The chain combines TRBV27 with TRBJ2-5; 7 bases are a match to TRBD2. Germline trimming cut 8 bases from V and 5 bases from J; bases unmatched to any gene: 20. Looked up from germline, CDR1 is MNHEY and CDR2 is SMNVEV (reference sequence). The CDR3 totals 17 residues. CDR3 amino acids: CASDLGRRESHTETQYF. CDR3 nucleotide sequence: TGTGCCAGCGACCTCGGCCGGCGGGAGTCGCATACGGAGACCCAGTACTTC.

CDR3 sequence reads: CASSSGTNEQFF. The CDR3 coding sequence is TGTGCCAGCTCGTCCGGGACGAATGAGCAGTTCTTC. The chain combines TRBV18 with TRBJ2-1; either TRBD1 or TRBD2 may fit D (5 bases each). Germline V CDR1 and CDR2: KGHSH, LQKENI. V lost 6 bases and J lost 7, with 10 bases in between. This CDR3 comprises 12 residues.

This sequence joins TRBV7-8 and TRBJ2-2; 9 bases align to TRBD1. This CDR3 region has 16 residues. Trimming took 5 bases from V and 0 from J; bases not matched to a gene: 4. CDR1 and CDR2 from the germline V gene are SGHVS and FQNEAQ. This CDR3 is CASSPRTGANTGELFF. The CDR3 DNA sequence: TGTGCCAGCAGCCCCCGGACAGGGGCGAACACCGGGGAGCTGTTTTTT.

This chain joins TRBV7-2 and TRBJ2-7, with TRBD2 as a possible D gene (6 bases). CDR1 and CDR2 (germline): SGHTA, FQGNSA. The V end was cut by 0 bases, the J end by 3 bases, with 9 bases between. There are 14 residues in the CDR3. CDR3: CASSLAPSVYEQYF. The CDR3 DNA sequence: TGTGCCAGCAGCTTAGCCCCTAGCGTCTACGAGCAGTACTTC.

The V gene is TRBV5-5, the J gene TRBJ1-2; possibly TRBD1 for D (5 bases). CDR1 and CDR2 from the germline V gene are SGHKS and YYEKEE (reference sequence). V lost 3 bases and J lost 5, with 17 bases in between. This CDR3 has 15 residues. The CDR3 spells CASSSNPGTQYGYTF. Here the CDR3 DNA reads TGTGCCAGCAGCTCAAACCCCGGGACGCAATATGGCTACACCTTC.

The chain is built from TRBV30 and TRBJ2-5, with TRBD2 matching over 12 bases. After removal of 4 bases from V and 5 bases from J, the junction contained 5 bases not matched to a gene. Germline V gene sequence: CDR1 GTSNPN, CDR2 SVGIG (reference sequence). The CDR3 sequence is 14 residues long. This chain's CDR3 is CAWTPLAGGETQYF. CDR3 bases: TGTGCCTGGACCCCCCTAGCGGGAGGGGAGACCCAGTACTTC.

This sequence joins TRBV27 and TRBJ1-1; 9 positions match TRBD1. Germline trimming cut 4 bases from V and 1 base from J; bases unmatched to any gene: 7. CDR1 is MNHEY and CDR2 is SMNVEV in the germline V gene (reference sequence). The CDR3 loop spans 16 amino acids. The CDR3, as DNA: TGTGCCAGCAGTTCTCCAGGACAGGGGCCGAACACTGAAGCTTTCTTT. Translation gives CASSSPGQGPNTEAFF.

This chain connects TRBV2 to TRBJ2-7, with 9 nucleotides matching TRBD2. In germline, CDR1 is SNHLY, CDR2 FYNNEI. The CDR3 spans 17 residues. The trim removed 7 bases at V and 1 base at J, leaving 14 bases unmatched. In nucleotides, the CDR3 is TGTGCCAGCAACCCGCTAGCGGGGCCAACTAGATCCTACGAGCAGTACTTC. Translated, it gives CASNPLAGPTRSYEQYF.

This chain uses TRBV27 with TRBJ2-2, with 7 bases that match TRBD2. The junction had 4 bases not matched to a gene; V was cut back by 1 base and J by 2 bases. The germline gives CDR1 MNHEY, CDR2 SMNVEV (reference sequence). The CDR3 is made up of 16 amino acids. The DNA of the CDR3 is TGTGCCAGCAGTTTATTCGGGGGGTCCAACACCGGGGAGCTGTTTTTT. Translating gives CASSLFGGSNTGELFF.

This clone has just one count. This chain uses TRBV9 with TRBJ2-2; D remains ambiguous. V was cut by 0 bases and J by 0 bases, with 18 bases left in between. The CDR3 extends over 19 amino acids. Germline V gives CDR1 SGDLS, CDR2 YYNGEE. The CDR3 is CASSVARSGGGPNTGELFF. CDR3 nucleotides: TGTGCCAGCAGCGTAGCCCGATCCGGTGGTGGGCCGAACACCGGGGAGCTGTTTTTT.

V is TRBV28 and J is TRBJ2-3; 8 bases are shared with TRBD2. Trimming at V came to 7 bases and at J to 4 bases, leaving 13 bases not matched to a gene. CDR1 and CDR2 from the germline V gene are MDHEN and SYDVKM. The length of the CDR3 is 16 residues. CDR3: CASTTGGLGRPDTQYF. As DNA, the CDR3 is TGTGCCAGCACTACCGGGGGACTAGGTCGGCCAGATACGCAGTATTTT. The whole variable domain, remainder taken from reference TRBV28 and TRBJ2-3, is DVKVTQSSRYLVKRTGEKVFLECVQDMDHENMFWYRQDPGLGLRLIYFSYDVKMKEKGDIPEGYSVSREKKERFSLILESASTNQTSMYLCASTTGGLGRPDTQYFGPGTRLTVL.

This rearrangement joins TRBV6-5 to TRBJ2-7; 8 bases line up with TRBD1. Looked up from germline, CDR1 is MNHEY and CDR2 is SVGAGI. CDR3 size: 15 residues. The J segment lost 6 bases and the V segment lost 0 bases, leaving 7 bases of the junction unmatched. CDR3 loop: CASSYSRGRGPEQYF. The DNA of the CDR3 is TGTGCCAGCAGTTACTCGAGAGGCAGGGGGCCCGAGCAGTACTTC.

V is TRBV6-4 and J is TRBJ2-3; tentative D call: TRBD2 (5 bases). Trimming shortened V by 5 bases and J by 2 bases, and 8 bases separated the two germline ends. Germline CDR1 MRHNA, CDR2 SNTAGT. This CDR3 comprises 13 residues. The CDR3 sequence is CASSNGITDTQYF. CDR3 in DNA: TGTGCCAGCAGTAACGGGATCACAGATACGCAGTATTTT.

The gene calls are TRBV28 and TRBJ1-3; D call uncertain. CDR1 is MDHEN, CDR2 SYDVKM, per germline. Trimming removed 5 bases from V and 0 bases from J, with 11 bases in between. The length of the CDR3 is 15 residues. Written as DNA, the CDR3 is TGTGCCAGCAGTACCCAACCGAGCTCTGGAAACACCATATATTTT. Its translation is CASSTQPSSGNTIYF.

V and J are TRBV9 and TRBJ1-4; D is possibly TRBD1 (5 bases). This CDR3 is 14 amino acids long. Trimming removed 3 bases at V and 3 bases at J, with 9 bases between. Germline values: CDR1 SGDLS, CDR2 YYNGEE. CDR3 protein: CASSAQVANEKLFF. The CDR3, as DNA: TGTGCCAGCAGCGCACAGGTGGCTAATGAAAAACTGTTTTTT.

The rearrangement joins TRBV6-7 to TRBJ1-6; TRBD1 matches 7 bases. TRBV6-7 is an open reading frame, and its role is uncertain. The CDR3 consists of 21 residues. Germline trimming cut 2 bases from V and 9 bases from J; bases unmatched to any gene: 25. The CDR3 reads CASSYHTYPNPGTAQGSPLHF. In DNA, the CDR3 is TGTGCCAGCAGTTACCATACATACCCAAACCCCGGGACAGCGCAGGGTTCACCCCTCCACTTT.

The CDR3 is CASSVDSRFQETQYF. As DNA, the CDR3 is TGTGCCAGCAGCGTAGATTCCAGGTTCCAAGAGACCCAGTACTTC. The gene calls are TRBV9 and TRBJ2-5; D gene ambiguous. This CDR3 region has 15 residues. With 0 bases removed from V and 1 base from J, the gap between germline ends came to 10 bases. Germline values: CDR1 SGDLS, CDR2 YYNGEE.

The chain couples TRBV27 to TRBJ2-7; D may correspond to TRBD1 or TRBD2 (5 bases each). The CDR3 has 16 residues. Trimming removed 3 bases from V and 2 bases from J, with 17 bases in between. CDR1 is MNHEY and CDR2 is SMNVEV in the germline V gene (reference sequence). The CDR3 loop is CASSFPGRREAYEQYF. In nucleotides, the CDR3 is TGTGCCAGCAGTTTTCCGGGACGGAGAGAGGCCTACGAGCAGTACTTC.

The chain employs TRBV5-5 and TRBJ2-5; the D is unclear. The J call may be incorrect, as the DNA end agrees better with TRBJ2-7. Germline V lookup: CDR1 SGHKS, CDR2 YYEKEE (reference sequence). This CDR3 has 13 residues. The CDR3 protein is CASSSLVSYEQYF. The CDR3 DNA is TGTGCCAGCAGCTCCTTGGTCTCCTACGAGCAGTACTTC.

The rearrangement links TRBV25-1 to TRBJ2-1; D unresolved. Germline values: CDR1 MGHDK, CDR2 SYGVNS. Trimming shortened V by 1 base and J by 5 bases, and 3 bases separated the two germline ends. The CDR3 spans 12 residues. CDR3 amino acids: CASSELHNEQFF. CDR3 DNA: TGTGCCAGCAGTGAATTACACAATGAGCAGTTCTTC.

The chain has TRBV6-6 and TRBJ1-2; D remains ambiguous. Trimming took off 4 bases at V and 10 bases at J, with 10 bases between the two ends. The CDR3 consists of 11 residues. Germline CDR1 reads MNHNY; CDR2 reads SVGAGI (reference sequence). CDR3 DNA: TGTGCCAGCAGTTCTCCCGGCTCCTACACCTTC. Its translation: CASSSPGSYTF.

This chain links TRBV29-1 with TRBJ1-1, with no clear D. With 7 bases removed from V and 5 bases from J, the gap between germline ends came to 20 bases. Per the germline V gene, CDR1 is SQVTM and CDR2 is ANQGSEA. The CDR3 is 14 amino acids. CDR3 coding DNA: TGCAGCGGTCATATGGGTAGGGTTAAAACTGAAGCTTTCTTT. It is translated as CSGHMGRVKTEAFF.

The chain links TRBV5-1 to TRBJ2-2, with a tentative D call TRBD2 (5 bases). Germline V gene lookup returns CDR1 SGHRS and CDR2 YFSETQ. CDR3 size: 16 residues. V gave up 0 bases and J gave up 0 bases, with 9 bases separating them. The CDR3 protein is CASSLVRLSNTGELFF. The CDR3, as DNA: TGCGCCAGCAGCTTGGTCAGACTATCGAACACCGGGGAGCTGTTTTTT.

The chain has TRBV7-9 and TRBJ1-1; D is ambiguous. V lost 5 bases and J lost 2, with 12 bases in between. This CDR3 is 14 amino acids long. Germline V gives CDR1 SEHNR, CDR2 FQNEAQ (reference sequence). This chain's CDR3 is CASSPLGANTEAFF. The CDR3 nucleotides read TGTGCCAGCAGCCCGCTTGGCGCAAACACTGAAGCTTTCTTT.